This TCR beta chain is drawn from a study of beta chain features in type 1 diabetes (dated by TCRdb to 2016 to 2018). For the study in its entirety: No differences in mean age, gender distribution, total cell number or subset yield were found between patients and healthy donors. A total of 85 million to 140 million sorted cells were examined across all samples, and a strong correlation was observed between cell number per subset and RNA yield. The study compared the TCRB repertoires of sorted circulating CD4+ T cell subsets in recently diagnosed type 1 diabetes patients with those in matched healthy donors. Regulatory and stem cell-like memory subsets were isolated from only 8 patients and 8 healthy donors, whereas naive and central memory subsets came from all 30 or so donors. Study-level results and caveats: Because the HLA sub-analyses included only small numbers of individuals, any influence of HLA type on TCRB rearrangement was left unresolved. Sequencing cDNA rather than genomic DNA could over-represent highly expressing activated cells, although activation and CD3 levels did not differ between groups. PCR might favor shorter templates, but patient and control samples were amplified and corrected together, so any skew would affect both groups equally. The naive, central memory and regulatory TCRB repertoires appeared to resemble one another more closely among patients than among healthy donors. Type 1 diabetes patients showed a moderate but significant shortening of TCRB CDR3 length in all four CD4+ subsets. At VDJ recombination sites, patients with type 1 diabetes made fewer insertions and deleted more nucleotides, a pattern implying thymic rearrangement abnormalities.

A single peripheral blood draw of approximately 0.11 L on average was collected from each donor into heparinised tubes. A BD FACSAria II and a panel including CD45RO, CCR7, CD25, CD127, CD95 and CD27 were used to sort naive, central memory, regulatory and stem cell-like memory CD4+ T cells. A purity above 95% was achieved for all sorted populations. PBMCs were separated immediately by Lymphoprep density gradient centrifugation and were stained directly, without being cultured. So that batch effects would be minimized, each experiment stained and sorted samples in pairs, pairing one healthy donor with one patient. The High Capacity cDNA Reverse Transcription Kit was used to reverse transcribe all of the isolated RNA, meaning that expressed TCRB transcripts were what got sequenced. Deep immunoSEQ sequencing was performed on naive, central memory and regulatory T cell samples, with an average of about 3.6 million total reads per sample. After sorted cells were lysed in RLT buffer, RNA was extracted with DNase-treated RNeasy Micro or Mini kits, with the choice depending on cell number. Each cell subset was processed on its own to prevent cross-contamination, while patient and healthy donor samples were processed together. Using the immunoSEQ multiplex PCR, TCRB sequences were amplified from cDNA into 87-bp fragments spanning the CDR3 region. Sequencing of the amplicons was performed on the Illumina HiSeq platform. As for the authors' bioinformatics: Synthetic template baselines were used to correct PCR bias computationally, reads within Hamming distance 2 were collapsed together, and singletons that could not be merged were discarded. Reads were aligned to IMGT to assign V, D and J genes, CDR3 length, and insertions or deletions at six rearrangement sites. Clonotype counts were normalized to sorted cell number within each subset before computing true diversity and Gini coefficients with the tcR R package. The overlap coefficient, calculated on TCRB nucleotide sequences, was used to quantify repertoire sharing. Out-of-frame TCRB sequences from naive cells were analyzed to stand in for the pre-selection repertoire. TCRdb took this table from immuneACCESS and kept in-frame rearrangements with V and J called. Such tables lack part of the clones; where checked against another copy, unresolved V genes explain under half of the gap, and the rest is unexplained. D and trimming come from the DNA, and the V and J calls and clone size come from that table. The sample contains approximately 380,000 clones, approximately 16% of them found a single time. Clones ranked in the top ten supply approximately 0.019% of the sample.

Note on this clone: The specificity of this receptor is unknown. Within one base of it there is no much larger clone, and no base qualities were kept.

Material: naive CD4+ T cells from blood. Read against the paper, the sample's cell subset or site label means: true naive CD4+ T cells. The receptor comes from a woman younger than 35 in good health.

DNA sequence: TGTGCCAGTAGCAACACGAGGTCCCCAGGGATCTATGGCTACACCTTC. Its protein product is CASSNTRSPGIYGYTF. The chain is assembled from TRBV19 and TRBJ1-2, with TRBD1 tentatively as D gene (5 bases match). The CDR3 numbers 16 residues from cysteine through phenylalanine. Only CDR3 DNA remains: 48 bases, in frame from the first base. Looking up the germline V gene (reference sequence) yields CDR1 LNHDA and CDR2 SQIVND. V sheds 6 bases and J sheds 4 bases, leaving 21 bases between their ends.